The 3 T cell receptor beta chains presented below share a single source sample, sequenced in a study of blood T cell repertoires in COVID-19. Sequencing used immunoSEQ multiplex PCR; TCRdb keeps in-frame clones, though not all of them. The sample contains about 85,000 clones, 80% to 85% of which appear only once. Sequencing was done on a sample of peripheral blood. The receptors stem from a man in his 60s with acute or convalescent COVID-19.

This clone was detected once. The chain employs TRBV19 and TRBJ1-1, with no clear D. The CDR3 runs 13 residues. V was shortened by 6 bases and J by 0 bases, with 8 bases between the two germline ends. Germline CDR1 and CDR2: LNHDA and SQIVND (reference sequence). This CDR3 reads CASSYSMNTEAFF. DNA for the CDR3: TGTGCCAGTAGCTATTCCATGAACACTGAAGCTTTCTTT.

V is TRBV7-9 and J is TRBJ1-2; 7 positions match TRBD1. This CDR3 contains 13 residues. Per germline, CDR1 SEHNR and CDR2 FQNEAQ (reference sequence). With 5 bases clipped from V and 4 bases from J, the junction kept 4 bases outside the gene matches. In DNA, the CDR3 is TGTGCCAGCAGCCTTCCAGGGGGCTATGGCTACACCTTC. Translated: CASSLPGGYGYTF.

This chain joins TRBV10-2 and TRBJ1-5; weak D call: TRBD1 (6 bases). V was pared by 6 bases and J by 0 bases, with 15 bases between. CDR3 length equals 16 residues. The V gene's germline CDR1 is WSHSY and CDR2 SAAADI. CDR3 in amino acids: CASSTGQTYSNQPQHF. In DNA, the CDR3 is TGCGCCAGCAGCACCGGACAGACATATAGCAATCAGCCCCAGCATTTT.